This T cell receptor (beta chain) came from a study of shared clonotypes between healthy human individuals. V lost 9 bases, J lost 5 bases, and 2 bases stayed unmatched. The CDR3 is 12 amino acids. Germline CDR1 and CDR2: SGHTS and YDEGEE. The authors distributed each subset's genomic DNA evenly over several immunoSEQ plates. PBMC DNA, left unsorted, was sequenced on ten immunoSEQ deep assay plates. Profiled with immunoSEQ multiplex PCR; TCRdb holds only in-frame clones, not every one. The data hold roughly 510,000 clones, with about 79% observed a single time. The donors were adults (healthy and HIV-negative) with no recent acute infections or vaccinations. In unsorted samples, genomic DNA was obtained using about 90 million PBMCs.

The clonotype comes from a woman in her 40s in good health. Some clones in this sample may be carry-over from other donors' samples. The V and J genes are TRBV5-8 and TRBJ2-3, with TRBD1 matching over 11 bases. Source material: PBMCs. The chain's CDR3 is CATGTGGDTQYF. The CDR3 DNA follows: TGTGCCACCGGGACAGGGGGAGATACGCAGTATTTT.